This T cell receptor beta chain is drawn from a study of tumor and adjacent non-tumor tissue in lung cancer. Study details: The patients, some ten men and roughly 5 women, were about 30 to 85 with stage I to III disease.

General observations from the study: TCR diversity was significantly greater in tumor than normal lung tissue. In normal lung, the top 100 clones were significantly more dominant than in tumor.

No cell sorting was done before RNA was extracted from the tissue. The ends were cut back, 4 bases at V and 6 bases at J, with 15 bases in the middle. CDR1 is DFQATT and CDR2 is SNEGSKA in the germline V gene (reference sequence). This CDR3 is built from 13 residues. A modified ARM-PCR protocol with three rounds of nested PCR amplified TCRbeta. Via MiXCR, TCRdb re-called the multiplex PCR reads, giving one row per CDR3 protein. Among more than 60,000 distinct CDR3 sequences listed, around four fifths were seen once. This clonotype has only a few counts. The target antigen is unknown. This receptor was obtained from a woman between 45 and 60 years old with non-small cell lung cancer. This chain joins TRBV20-1 and TRBJ1-1, with a weak D call TRBD1 (6 bases). Sequencing was performed on lung tumor tissue. Here the CDR3 reads CSAKGLRGPEAFF. The DNA of the CDR3 is TGCAGTGCTAAGGGGCTCCGGGGGCCTGAAGCTTTCTTT.